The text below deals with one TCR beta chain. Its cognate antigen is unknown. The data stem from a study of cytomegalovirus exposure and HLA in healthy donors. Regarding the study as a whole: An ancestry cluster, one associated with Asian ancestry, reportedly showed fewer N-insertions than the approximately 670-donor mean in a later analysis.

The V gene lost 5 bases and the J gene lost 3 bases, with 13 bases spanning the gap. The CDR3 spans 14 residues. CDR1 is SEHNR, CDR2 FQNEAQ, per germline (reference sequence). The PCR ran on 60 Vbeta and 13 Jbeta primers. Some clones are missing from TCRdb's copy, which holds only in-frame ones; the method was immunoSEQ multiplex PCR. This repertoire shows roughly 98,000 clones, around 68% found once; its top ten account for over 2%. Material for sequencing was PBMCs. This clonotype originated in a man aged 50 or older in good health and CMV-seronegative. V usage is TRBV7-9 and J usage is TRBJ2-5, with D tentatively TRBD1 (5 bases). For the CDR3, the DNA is TGTGCCAGCAGCGCCCTGGACAAAGAAGAGACCCAGTACTTC. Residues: CASSALDKEETQYF.